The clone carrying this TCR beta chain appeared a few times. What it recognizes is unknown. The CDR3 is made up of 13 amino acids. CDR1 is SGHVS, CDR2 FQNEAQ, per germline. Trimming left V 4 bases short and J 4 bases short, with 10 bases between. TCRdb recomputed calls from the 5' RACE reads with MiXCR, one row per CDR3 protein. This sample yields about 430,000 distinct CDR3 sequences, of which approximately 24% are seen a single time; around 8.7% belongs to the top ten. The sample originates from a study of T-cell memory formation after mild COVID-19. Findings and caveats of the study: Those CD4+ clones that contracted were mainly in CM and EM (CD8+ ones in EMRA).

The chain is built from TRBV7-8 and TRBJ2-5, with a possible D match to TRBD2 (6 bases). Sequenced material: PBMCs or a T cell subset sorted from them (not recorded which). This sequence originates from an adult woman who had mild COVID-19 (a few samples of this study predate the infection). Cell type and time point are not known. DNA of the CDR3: TGTGCCAGCAGCTATCAGGGAGGAGAGACCCAGTACTTC. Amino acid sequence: CASSYQGGETQYF.